Listed here is a single T cell receptor (beta chain). As yet, its antigen is unknown. Resections that were taken during corrective heart surgery supplied the thymus tissue. Sequencing was performed with immunoSEQ multiplex PCR; in TCRdb, only in-frame clones are kept and a portion is missing. The profile shows roughly 86,000 clones, 95% to 98% of them singletons. The data are from a study of human thymus T cells. Study-level points and caveats: Overlap was high between thymic repertoires from unrelated individuals, as reported in related research.

Trimming took off 4 bases at V and 0 bases at J, with 10 bases between the two ends. The CDR3 covers 15 residues. Germline V gives CDR1 MGHRA, CDR2 YSYEKL. Sequencing was done on a sample of thymus tissue. The sequence was obtained from a boy under three years old with a congenital heart defect but otherwise immunologically healthy. The rearrangement links TRBV4-1 to TRBJ1-3; D gene ambiguous. The DNA of the CDR3 is TGCGCCAGCAGCCTAGCTGTTAACTCTGGAAACACCATATATTTT. Its protein product is CASSLAVNSGNTIYF.